The 23 T cell receptor beta chains in this list originate from one sample, sequenced in a study of blood T cell repertoires in COVID-19. Some clones are missing from TCRdb's copy, which holds only in-frame ones; the method was immunoSEQ multiplex PCR. The sample carries approximately 250,000 clones, more than 75% recorded once. Sequenced material: peripheral blood. The receptors were gathered from a woman aged 80 or over with COVID-19, enrolled during active disease.

The V gene is TRBV12-3 or TRBV12-4, the J gene TRBJ1-1; TRBD1 agrees at 8 bases. V shed 8 bases, J shed 12 bases, and the junction held 11 bases outside the gene matches. This CDR3 is 12 amino acids long. In DNA form, the CDR3 reads TGTGCCAGCCAGACACAGGGGGAGAGGACTTTCTTT. Its protein is CASQTQGERTFF.

CDR3 amino acids: CASSSDSSLDPQHF. The CDR3 DNA reads TGTGCCAGCAGCTCGGACAGCTCCTTAGATCCCCAGCATTTT. The rearrangement joins TRBV7-2 to TRBJ1-5, with D tentatively TRBD1 (6 bases). Germline CDR1 reads SGHTA; CDR2 reads FQGNSA. This CDR3 contains 14 residues. V lost 4 bases to trimming and J lost 10 bases, with 17 bases between them.

This chain joins TRBV5-1 and TRBJ1-1, with 8 bases aligning to TRBD1. CDR3 length: 13 residues. Per germline, CDR1 SGHRS and CDR2 YFSETQ. The ends lost 4 bases at V and 5 bases at J; junction bases unmatched: 4. The CDR3 spells CASSPTGETEAFF. The DNA of the CDR3 is TGCGCCAGCAGCCCGACAGGGGAGACTGAAGCTTTCTTT.

This rearrangement joins TRBV7-8 to TRBJ2-7; 8 nucleotides agree with TRBD2. CDR3 length: 14 amino acids. Unmatched junction bases numbered 1, after V lost 1 base and J lost 2 bases. Germline V gene data show CDR1 as SGHVS and CDR2 as FQNEAQ. The CDR3: CASSLGRGAYEQYF. CDR3 bases: TGTGCCAGCAGCTTAGGGCGGGGGGCCTACGAGCAGTACTTC.

V and J are TRBV19 and TRBJ1-1; D might be TRBD1 (6 bases). CDR3 length equals 14 residues. The germline CDR1 and CDR2 sequences are LNHDA and SQIVND (reference sequence). V dropped 3 bases and J dropped 7 bases, with 15 bases sitting between them. CDR3 in amino acids: CASSMGGATGEAFF. In nucleotides, the CDR3 is TGTGCCAGTAGTATGGGGGGGGCTACGGGTGAAGCTTTCTTT.

The V gene is TRBV27, the J gene TRBJ2-2, with TRBD2 as a possible D gene (5 bases). This CDR3 is built from 14 residues. V lost 7 bases and J lost 1, with 10 bases in between. Germline-derived CDR1 and CDR2 are MNHEY and SMNVEV (reference sequence). Here the CDR3 DNA reads TGTGCCAGCAAAAGGGCGGGGAACACCGGGGAGCTGTTTTTT. This translates into CASKRAGNTGELFF.

This clone has a single count. This sequence joins TRBV18 and TRBJ1-4; D gene uncertain. The CDR3 is 18 residues long. Between the trimmed V and J ends, which lost 3 bases and 2 bases, there was a span of 19 bases. Per the germline V gene, CDR1 is KGHSH and CDR2 is LQKENI. The DNA for the CDR3 is TGTGCCAGCTCACCTCAACGGGTGTCGGCGGGCACTAATGAAAAACTGTTTTTT. Its translation: CASSPQRVSAGTNEKLFF.

This sequence joins TRBV4-1 and TRBJ2-1; TRBD2 matches 10 bases. The CDR3 extends over 17 amino acids. J lost 4 bases, V lost 0 bases, and 6 bases had no gene match. CDR1 is MGHRA, CDR2 YSYEKL, per germline. CDR3 region: CASSQDVRTSGYNEQFF. The DNA for the CDR3 is TGCGCCAGCAGCCAAGATGTGAGGACTAGCGGATACAATGAGCAGTTCTTC.

This chain joins TRBV6-6 and TRBJ2-3; D is unclear. CDR3 length: 14 amino acids. Trimming took 2 bases from V and 2 from J, leaving 8 bases between them. CDR1 is MNHNY, CDR2 SVGAGI, per germline (reference sequence). The CDR3 coding sequence is TGTGCCAGCAGTTACGACTCAATCACAGATACGCAGTATTTT. Its translation: CASSYDSITDTQYF.

The V gene is TRBV18, the J gene TRBJ2-4; 7 bases are a match to TRBD2. Germline CDR1 and CDR2: KGHSH and LQKENI. The CDR3 spans 14 residues. Losses at the gene ends were 5 bases for V and 5 bases for J; bases not matched to a gene: 6. The CDR3 spells CASSYRDYQNIQYF. The CDR3 coding sequence is TGTGCCAGCTCATACCGGGACTATCAAAACATTCAGTACTTC.

This chain links TRBV20-1 with TRBJ2-1, with D maybe TRBD1 (6 bases). V was cut by 4 bases and J by 15 bases, with 16 bases left in between. This CDR3 contains 11 residues. Per the germline V gene, CDR1 is DFQATT and CDR2 is SNEGSKA (reference sequence). CDR3 region: CSANRDRVGFF. The DNA for the CDR3 is TGCAGTGCTAACAGGGATCGAGTCGGGTTCTTC.

The chain is built from TRBV14 and TRBJ1-5; TRBD1 agrees at 9 bases. The trim removed 2 bases at V and 2 bases at J, leaving 7 bases unmatched. CDR3 size: 17 residues. Per germline, CDR1 SGHDN and CDR2 FVKESK. This chain's CDR3 is CASSQRRDRVGNQPQHF. The DNA of the CDR3 is TGTGCCAGCAGCCAACGCCGGGACAGGGTGGGCAATCAGCCCCAGCATTTT.

V gene TRBV10-2 combines with J gene TRBJ1-1, with no clear D. V was clipped by 6 bases and J by 5 bases, with 7 bases between them. Germline V lookup: CDR1 WSHSY, CDR2 SAAADI. This CDR3 region has 11 residues. The CDR3 coding sequence is TGCGCCAGCAGATCGGGGACTGAAGCTTTCTTT. It codes for CASRSGTEAFF.

The chain carries TRBV7-2 and TRBJ1-3; weak D call: TRBD1 (6 bases). This CDR3 has 14 amino acids. Trimming took off 4 bases at V and 3 bases at J, with 10 bases between the two ends. In germline, CDR1 is SGHTA, CDR2 FQGNSA. This CDR3 is CASSSDSIGNTIYF. CDR3 nucleotide sequence: TGTGCCAGCAGCTCGGACAGCATTGGAAACACCATATATTTT.

This clone was seen a single time. The V gene is TRBV19, the J gene TRBJ2-1, with D tentatively TRBD2 (6 bases). This CDR3 contains 16 residues. Trimming pared 3 bases from V and 7 bases from J, leaving 19 bases between. Germline V gene sequence: CDR1 LNHDA, CDR2 SQIVND (reference sequence). Written as DNA, the CDR3 is TGTGCCAGTAGTATCGTTCGGGACTGGACCGGTAATGAGCAGTTCTTC. As protein: CASSIVRDWTGNEQFF.

V and J are TRBV20-1 and TRBJ2-3; TRBD2 might be the D (6 bases). Trimming shortened V by 5 bases and J by 2 bases, and 14 bases separated the two germline ends. CDR1 and CDR2 from the germline V gene are DFQATT and SNEGSKA (reference sequence). This CDR3 is 14 amino acids long. The CDR3 is CSAGDSGITDTQYF. In DNA form, the CDR3 reads TGCAGTGCTGGTGATAGCGGAATCACAGATACGCAGTATTTT.

This clone has a count of ten or more. The chain employs TRBV2 and TRBJ1-5; the D gene is possibly TRBD1 (6 bases). This CDR3 is 14 amino acids long. Trimming cost V 7 bases and J 4 bases, with 14 bases left between them. Germline CDR1 reads SNHLY; CDR2 reads FYNNEI. In DNA, the CDR3 is TGTGCCAGCAAATCGGGAAGGGGGAATCAGCCCCAGCATTTT. It encodes CASKSGRGNQPQHF.

This chain connects TRBV18 to TRBJ2-1, with 8 bases aligning to TRBD2. Germline CDR1 KGHSH, CDR2 LQKENI. The V segment lost 0 bases and the J segment 2 bases; nucleotides outside the gene matches: 6. This CDR3 has 17 amino acids. The CDR3 DNA sequence: TGTGCCAGCTCACCACCGGAAGCGGGGGACACCTACAATGAGCAGTTCTTC. It yields the protein CASSPPEAGDTYNEQFF.

Written as DNA, the CDR3 is TGTGCCAGCAGCCCCTTTTGGGGGGAGGATGGCTACACCTTC. Residues: CASSPFWGEDGYTF. The chain couples TRBV7-2 to TRBJ1-2, with D possibly matching TRBD1 (5 bases). Per the germline V gene, CDR1 is SGHTA and CDR2 is FQGNSA. V was trimmed by 5 bases and J by 6 bases, leaving 16 bases between them. This CDR3 has 14 residues.

This clone occurred once. The chain links TRBV2 to TRBJ2-3; 7 nucleotides align to TRBD2. This CDR3 region has 14 residues. Germline CDR1 and CDR2: SNHLY and FYNNEI. The V gene end was trimmed by 1 base and the J gene end by 10 bases; junction bases not matched to a gene: 8. DNA of the CDR3: TGTGCCAGCAGTGAAGGGACTAGGTACCCGCCGCAGTATTTT. Its protein product is CASSEGTRYPPQYF.

This chain joins TRBV6-5 and TRBJ1-2; weak D call: TRBD1 (5 bases). CDR1 and CDR2 (germline): MNHEY, SVGAGI. The CDR3 has 14 amino acids. The V end lost 6 bases, the J end lost 3 bases, and 14 bases lay between the germline ends. CDR3 protein: CASRSSGADYGYTF. The CDR3 coding sequence is TGTGCCAGCAGGTCAAGCGGGGCCGACTATGGCTACACCTTC.

The chain links TRBV5-1 to TRBJ1-6; the match to TRBD1 covers 11 bases. The CDR3 totals 16 residues. Trimming at V came to 4 bases and at J to 8 bases, leaving 8 bases not matched to a gene. Germline assignment: CDR1 SGHRS and CDR2 YFSETQ. The CDR3 DNA reads as TGCGCCAGCAGCCTGGACCGGGACAGGGGGGATTCACCCCTCCACTTT. It is translated as CASSLDRDRGDSPLHF.

This clone appeared a single time. This chain connects TRBV3-1 (or the pseudogene TRBV3-2) to TRBJ2-2; TRBD2 aligns across 8 bases. Germline CDR1 LGHDT, CDR2 YNNKEL (reference sequence). V lost 3 bases and J lost 0; bases outside the gene matches: 0. This CDR3 region has 15 residues. Written as DNA, the CDR3 is TGTGCCAGCAGCCAGCGGGGGGCGAACACCGGGGAGCTGTTTTTT. This translates into CASSQRGANTGELFF.